Listed here is a single TCR beta chain. Antigen: not known. This entry comes from a study of CD4 T cells in relation to SARS-CoV-2 and coronaviruses. For the study at large: The restricting HLA molecule for shared crossreactive spike epitopes was mapped.

Repertoires were generated with immunoSEQ multiplex PCR, while TCRdb's copy carries only in-frame clones and drops some. In the table there are just under 30,000 clones, approximately 75% of which are singletons. CD4+ T cells from unexposed donors were obtained before the COVID-19 pandemic (2011-2018). Isolation of CD4+ T cells took place after approximately 10 days in culture. Looked up from germline, CDR1 is MNHEY and CDR2 is SVGAGI. CDR3 size: 14 residues. Trimming took 0 bases from V and 5 from J, leaving 9 bases between them. The chain has TRBV6-5 and TRBJ2-3; unclear D gene. The sequence came from a human donor in good health. Sequencing was performed on CD4+ T cells from PBMCs, cultured in vitro. Here the CDR3 reads CASSYSLAGDTQYF. The CDR3 region has the DNA TGTGCCAGCAGTTACTCCCTTGCCGGAGATACGCAGTATTTT.